Listed here are 21 T cell receptor beta chains from one sample, sequenced in a study of beta chain features in type 1 diabetes. The study reverse transcribed the entire isolated RNA, so it sequenced expressed TCRB transcripts. The assay was immunoSEQ multiplex PCR, and TCRdb's table has in-frame clones only and misses some. The data contain about 220,000 clones, 11% of them singletons. Sequences were obtained from central memory CD4+ T cells from blood. These receptors came from a young man in good health.

This chain joins TRBV6-5 and TRBJ1-4; TRBD1 agrees at 11 bases. V gave up 4 bases and J gave up 10 bases; unmatched junction bases: 2. This CDR3 has 13 amino acids. The germline V gene encodes CDR1 MNHEY and CDR2 SVGAGI. In nucleotides, the CDR3 is TGTGCCAGCAGTTTGGGGACAGGGGGAAAACTGTTTTTT. This sequence encodes CASSLGTGGKLFF.

This rearrangement joins TRBV18 to TRBJ1-4; D unclear. V dropped 6 bases and J dropped 6 bases, with 11 bases sitting between them. Germline CDR1 and CDR2: KGHSH and LQKENI. CDR3 size: 13 residues. CDR3 sequence reads: CASSTKEHEKLFF. In nucleotides, the CDR3 is TGTGCCAGCTCCACGAAGGAACATGAAAAACTGTTTTTT.

This clone is deemed medium-sized. The chain recombines TRBV7-9 with TRBJ2-1; either TRBD1 or TRBD2 may fit D (5 bases each). Germline V lookup: CDR1 SEHNR, CDR2 FQNEAQ (reference sequence). V gave up 4 bases and J gave up 10 bases, with 20 bases separating them. The length of the CDR3 is 15 residues. The CDR3 coding sequence is TGTGCCAGCAGCTCAAGGGAGACAGTTCGGGGAGAGCAGTTCTTC. It specifies CASSSRETVRGEQFF.

This clone was counted only a few times. This chain links TRBV5-1 with TRBJ2-2; D may be TRBD2 (5 bases). Germline CDR1 reads SGHRS; CDR2 reads YFSETQ. Trimming removed 6 bases from V and 6 bases from J, with 15 bases in between. This CDR3 has 14 residues. The CDR3 DNA follows: TGCGCCAGCATCCAGAGGGTAGGATCCGGGGAGCTGTTTTTT. It is translated as CASIQRVGSGELFF.

This clone was picked up a small number of times. V usage is TRBV2 and J usage is TRBJ2-4; 7 bases align to TRBD1. The CDR3 is 15 amino acids. V trimming: 6 bases; J trimming: 0 bases; junction bases outside the gene matches: 5. In germline, CDR1 is SNHLY, CDR2 FYNNEI. The CDR3 protein is CASRMTGIAKNIQYF. The CDR3 DNA follows: TGTGCCAGCAGGATGACAGGGATAGCCAAAAACATTCAGTACTTC.

As for this clone: Distinct nucleotide sequences in the sample also encode this CDR3. The chain employs TRBV20-1 and TRBJ2-7; tentative D call: TRBD1 (7 bases). CDR1 and CDR2 (germline): DFQATT, SNEGSKA (reference sequence). Trimming cost V 7 bases and J 2 bases, with 9 bases left between them. CDR3 length: 11 amino acids. CDR3: CSVRGAYEQYF. CDR3 DNA sequence: TGCAGTGTCAGGGGGGCCTACGAGCAGTACTTC.

The rearrangement uses TRBV29-1 and TRBJ2-2, with D perhaps TRBD2 (6 bases). V was shortened by 6 bases and J by 4 bases, with 15 bases between the two germline ends. CDR3 length: 14 residues. Germline lookup yields CDR1 SQVTM and CDR2 ANQGSEA. The CDR3 is CSVETTSFTGELFF. CDR3 DNA: TGCAGCGTGGAAACGACTAGTTTCACCGGGGAGCTGTTTTTT.

This clone was found a few times. The rearrangement joins TRBV7-3 to TRBJ2-3; 8 positions agree with TRBD2. CDR3 length equals 15 residues. Losses at the gene ends were 5 bases for V and 5 bases for J; bases not matched to a gene: 9. In germline, CDR1 is SGHTA, CDR2 FQGTGA. The CDR3: CASSPAGTRRDTQYF. The CDR3 nucleotides read TGTGCCAGCAGCCCGGCCGGGACTAGGAGAGATACGCAGTATTTT. Looking up the rest from reference TRBV7-3 and TRBJ2-3 gives the full variable domain: GAGVSQTPSNKVTEKGKYVELRCDPISGHTALYWYRQSLGQGPEFLIYFQGTGAADDSGLPNDRFFAVRPEGSVSTLKIQRTERGDSAVYLCASSPAGTRRDTQYFGPGTRLTVL.

Points on this clone: The same CDR3 also results from other DNA sequences found in this sample. The V and J genes are TRBV2 and TRBJ2-5; D not resolved. The CDR3 sequence is 11 residues long. From germline, CDR1 is SNHLY and CDR2 FYNNEI. The V end lost 2 bases, the J end lost 5 bases, and 3 bases lay between the germline ends. The CDR3 DNA reads TGTGCCAGCAGTGAAAGGGAGACCCAGTACTTC. It translates to CASSERETQYF.

The sample holds many counts of this clone. J is TRBJ2-2 and V is TRBV7-3; D may be TRBD2 (5 bases). There are 16 residues in the CDR3. Germline CDR1 reads SGHTA; CDR2 reads FQGTGA. Trimming removed 0 bases from V and 1 base from J, with 9 bases in between. The CDR3 region is CASSLTPSGNTGELFF. The CDR3 nucleotides read TGTGCCAGCAGCTTAACACCAAGCGGGAACACCGGGGAGCTGTTTTTT.

The rearrangement uses TRBV5-1 and TRBJ1-2; 9 bases agree with TRBD1. This CDR3 comprises 17 residues. Germline V lookup: CDR1 SGHRS, CDR2 YFSETQ. V was pared by 0 bases and J by 8 bases, with 14 bases of the junction left unmatched. The CDR3 DNA reads TGCGCCAGCAGCTTGGGTCTTATCGGGACAGGGACCGGCGGCTACACCTTC. This codes for CASSLGLIGTGTGGYTF.

This chain connects TRBV4-3 to TRBJ1-2; D call uncertain. CDR1 is LGHNA, CDR2 YSLEER, per germline. V lost 1 base, J lost 8 bases, and 8 bases lay in between. The length of the CDR3 is 12 residues. The CDR3 DNA follows: TGCGCCAGCAGCCAAGCGGTGGGCGGCTACACCTTC. It yields the protein CASSQAVGGYTF.

The CDR3 DNA sequence: TGTGCCTGTAAACAACCGGGACTAGCGGGAGGAAACTACGAGCAGTACTTC. Translated, it gives CACKQPGLAGGNYEQYF. The rearrangement joins TRBV30 to TRBJ2-7; 15 bases fit TRBD2. V shed 6 bases and J 3 bases; nucleotides not matched to a gene: 12. The germline gives CDR1 GTSNPN, CDR2 SVGIG (reference sequence). The CDR3 extends over 17 amino acids.

CDR3 loop: CSAAGGAGYTF. CDR3 DNA: TGCAGCGCAGCGGGGGGAGCCGGCTACACCTTC. V and J are TRBV29-1 and TRBJ1-2, with a weak D call TRBD1 (5 bases). The ends were cut back, 7 bases at V and 8 bases at J, with 14 bases in the middle. The CDR3 extends over 11 amino acids. Per germline, CDR1 SQVTM and CDR2 ANQGSEA.

This clone was recorded at least ten times. Other DNA sequences from this sample encode an identical CDR3 as well. V is TRBV7-2 and J is TRBJ2-7, with D perhaps TRBD1 (5 bases). Per germline, CDR1 SGHTA and CDR2 FQGNSA. The CDR3 runs 14 residues. The V end lost 1 base, the J end lost 2 bases, and 9 bases lay between the germline ends. CDR3 bases: TGTGCCAGCAGCTTAGTAGGCAGGGCCTACGAGCAGTACTTC. Its translation: CASSLVGRAYEQYF.

The rearrangement links TRBV11-2 to TRBJ2-1; TRBD2 matches 7 bases. With 5 bases clipped from V and 4 bases from J, the junction kept 5 bases outside the gene matches. The germline CDR1 and CDR2 sequences are SGHAT and FQNNGV. The CDR3 has 14 residues. The CDR3 DNA reads TGTGCCAGCAGCGGTCTAGCGGAGTACAATGAGCAGTTCTTC. It translates to CASSGLAEYNEQFF. Supplemented by reference TRBV11-2 and TRBJ2-1, the full variable domain reads EAGVAQSPRYKIIEKRQSVAFWCNPISGHATLYWYQQILGQGPKLLIQFQNNGVVDDSQLPKDRFSAERLKGVDSTLKIQPAKLEDSAVYLCASSGLAEYNEQFFGPGTRLTVL.

The rearrangement joins TRBV4-1 to TRBJ2-4; weak D call: TRBD1 (6 bases). Trimming removed 2 bases from V and 4 bases from J, with 12 bases in between. Looked up from germline, CDR1 is MGHRA and CDR2 is YSYEKL. CDR3 length equals 15 residues. CDR3 bases: TGCGCCAGCAGCCAATCAGGGACAACAAAAAACATTCAGTACTTC. This codes for CASSQSGTTKNIQYF.

This clone was seen only a few times. This chain connects TRBV7-2 to TRBJ2-1, with 7 bases aligning to TRBD2. Trimming removed 3 bases from V and 4 bases from J; junction bases left unmatched: 9. Per the germline V gene, CDR1 is SGHTA and CDR2 is FQGNSA. The CDR3 runs to 16 residues. CDR3 region: CASSFVVGRVYNEQFF. The CDR3 nucleotides read TGTGCCAGCAGCTTTGTCGTAGGGAGGGTGTACAATGAGCAGTTCTTC.

This clone was seen at least ten times. This chain uses TRBV2 with TRBJ2-3; no reliable D call. Trimming took 3 bases from V and 4 from J, leaving 8 bases between them. CDR3 size: 13 residues. CDR1 is SNHLY and CDR2 is FYNNEI in the germline V gene. CDR3 nucleotides: TGTGCCAGCAGTGACTCATCTGCAGATACGCAGTATTTT. It yields the protein CASSDSSADTQYF.

This clone occurred a few times. The J gene is TRBJ2-5, the V gene TRBV2, with TRBD2 matching over 10 bases. Germline CDR1 SNHLY, CDR2 FYNNEI. V trimming: 6 bases; J trimming: 5 bases; junction bases outside the gene matches: 12. The CDR3 has 16 amino acids. DNA for the CDR3: TGTGCCAGCAGCGCCTCTAGCGGGAGAGTGTATGAGACCCAGTACTTC. This gives the protein CASSASSGRVYETQYF.

The chain links TRBV7-2 to TRBJ1-1; tentatively, D is TRBD1 (5 bases). This CDR3 contains 11 residues. CDR1 is SGHTA, CDR2 FQGNSA, per germline. With 5 bases removed from V and 11 bases from J, the gap between germline ends came to 12 bases. CDR3 coding DNA: TGTGCCAGCAGCCCGGGGGAGGGCGCTTTCTTT. Translated: CASSPGEGAFF.